This T cell receptor (beta chain) was profiled in a study of T cell changes during pregnancy in multiple sclerosis. Sequenced by immunoSEQ multiplex PCR; TCRdb stores in-frame clones only, minus some. The sample lists over 45,000 clones, around 92% occurring once. This CDR3 is built from 14 residues. V lost 5 bases, J lost 7 bases, and 14 bases lay in between. Germline V gene lookup returns CDR1 SGHTA and CDR2 FQGNSA. The sequence was obtained from a female donor with multiple sclerosis, enrolled in a pregnancy study. V and J are TRBV7-2 and TRBJ1-4, with a weak D call TRBD1 (5 bases). The specimen was CD4+ T cells from peripheral blood mononuclear cells, collected after pregnancy. The CDR3 here is CASSIGTRAEKLFF. The CDR3 bases are TGTGCCAGCAGCATAGGGACGCGGGCTGAAAAACTGTTTTTT. Full variable domain (rest looked up from reference TRBV7-2 and TRBJ1-4): GAGVSQSPSNKVTEKGKDVELRCDPISGHTALYWYRQSLGQGLEFLIYFQGNSAPDKSGLPSDRFSAERTGGSVSTLTIQRTQQEDSAVYLCASSIGTRAEKLFFGSGTQLSVL.